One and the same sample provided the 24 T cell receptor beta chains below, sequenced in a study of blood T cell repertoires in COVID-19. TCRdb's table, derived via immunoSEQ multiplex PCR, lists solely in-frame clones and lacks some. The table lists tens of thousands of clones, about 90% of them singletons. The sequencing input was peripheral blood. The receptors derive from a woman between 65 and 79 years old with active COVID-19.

The DNA for the CDR3 is TGTGCCAGCAGTGAAGCGGGGGCTAGCCTCTCCTACGAGCAGTACTTC. Translated, it gives CASSEAGASLSYEQYF. The chain has TRBV2 and TRBJ2-7; maybe TRBD1 (6 bases). Trimming cost V 0 bases and J 0 bases, with 12 bases left between them. Germline CDR1 reads SNHLY; CDR2 reads FYNNEI. CDR3 length equals 16 residues. Filled out from reference TRBV2 and TRBJ2-7, the complete variable domain reads EPEVTQTPSHQVTQMGQEVILRCVPISNHLYFYWYRQILGQKVEFLVSFYNNEISEKSEIFDDQFSVERPDGSNFTLKIRSTKLEDSAMYFCASSEAGASLSYEQYFGPGTRLTVT.

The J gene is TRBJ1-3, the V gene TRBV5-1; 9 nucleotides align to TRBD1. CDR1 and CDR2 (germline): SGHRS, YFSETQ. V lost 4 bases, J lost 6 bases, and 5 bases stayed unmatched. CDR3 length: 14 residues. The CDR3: CASSPTGGENTIYF. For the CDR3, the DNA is TGCGCCAGCAGCCCTACAGGGGGCGAAAACACCATATATTTT.

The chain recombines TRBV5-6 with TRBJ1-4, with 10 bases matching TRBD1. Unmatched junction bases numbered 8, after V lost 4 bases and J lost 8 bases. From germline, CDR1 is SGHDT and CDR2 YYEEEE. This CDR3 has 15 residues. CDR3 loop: CASSLGTGEGEKLFF. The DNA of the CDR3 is TGTGCCAGCAGCCTAGGGACAGGGGAAGGGGAAAAACTGTTTTTT.

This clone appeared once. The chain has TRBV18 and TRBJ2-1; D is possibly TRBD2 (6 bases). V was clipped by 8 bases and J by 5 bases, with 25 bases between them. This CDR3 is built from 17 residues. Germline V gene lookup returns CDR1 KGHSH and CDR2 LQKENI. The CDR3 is CASVMGSGQGGNNEQFF. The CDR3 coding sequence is TGTGCCAGCGTGATGGGTTCCGGCCAGGGCGGGAACAATGAGCAGTTCTTC.

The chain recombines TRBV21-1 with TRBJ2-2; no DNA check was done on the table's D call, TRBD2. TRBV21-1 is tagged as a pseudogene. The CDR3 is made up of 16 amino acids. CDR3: CASSRREGGEPGELFF. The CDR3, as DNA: TGTGCCAGCAGCAGGCGGGAGGGTGGCGAACCCGGGGAGCTGTTTTTT.

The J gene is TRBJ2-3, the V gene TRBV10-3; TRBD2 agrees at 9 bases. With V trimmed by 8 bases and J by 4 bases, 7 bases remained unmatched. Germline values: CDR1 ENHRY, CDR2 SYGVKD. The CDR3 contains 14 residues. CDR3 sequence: CAIGRGLAADTQYF. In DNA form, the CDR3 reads TGTGCCATCGGGCGGGGACTAGCTGCAGATACGCAGTATTTT.

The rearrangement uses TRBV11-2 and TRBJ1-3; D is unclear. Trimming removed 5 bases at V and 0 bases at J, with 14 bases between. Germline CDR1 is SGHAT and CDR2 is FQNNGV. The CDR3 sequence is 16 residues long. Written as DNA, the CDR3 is TGTGCCAGCAGCCCCGCGGGGTTCAACTCTGGAAACACCATATATTTT. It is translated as CASSPAGFNSGNTIYF.

DNA for the CDR3: TGTGCCAGCAGCTTAGGGGTAGGGGGACAGCAGAATGAAAAACTGTTTTTT. Translation: CASSLGVGGQQNEKLFF. The chain recombines TRBV7-9 with TRBJ1-4; 7 bases align to TRBD1. Trimming removed 1 base from V and 5 bases from J; junction bases left unmatched: 10. This CDR3 contains 17 residues. Germline CDR1 reads SEHNR; CDR2 reads FQNEAQ (reference sequence).

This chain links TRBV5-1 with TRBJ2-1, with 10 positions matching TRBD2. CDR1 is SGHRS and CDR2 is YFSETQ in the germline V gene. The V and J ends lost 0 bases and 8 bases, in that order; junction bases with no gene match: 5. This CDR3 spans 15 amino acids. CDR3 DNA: TGCGCCAGCAGCTTGGGGTCTAGCGGGGGTGATGAGCAGTTCTTC. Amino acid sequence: CASSLGSSGGDEQFF.

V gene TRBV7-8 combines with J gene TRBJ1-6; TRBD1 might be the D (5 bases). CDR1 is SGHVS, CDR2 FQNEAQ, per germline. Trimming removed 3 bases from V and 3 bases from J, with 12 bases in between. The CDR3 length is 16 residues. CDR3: CASSFTQDRYNSPLHF. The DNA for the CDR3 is TGTGCCAGCAGCTTTACACAGGACCGCTATAATTCACCCCTCCACTTT. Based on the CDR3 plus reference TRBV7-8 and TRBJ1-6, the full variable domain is GAGVSQSPRYKVAKRGQDVALRCDPISGHVSLFWYQQALGQGPEFLTYFQNEAQLDKSGLPSDRFFAERPEGSVSTLKIQRTQQEDSAVYLCASSFTQDRYNSPLHFGNGTRLTVT.

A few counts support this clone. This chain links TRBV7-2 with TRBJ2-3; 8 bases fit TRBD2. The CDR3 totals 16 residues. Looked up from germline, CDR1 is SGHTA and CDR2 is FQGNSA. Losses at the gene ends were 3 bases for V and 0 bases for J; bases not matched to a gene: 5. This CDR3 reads CASSFGSGASTDTQYF. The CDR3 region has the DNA TGTGCCAGCAGCTTTGGTAGCGGGGCGAGCACAGATACGCAGTATTTT.

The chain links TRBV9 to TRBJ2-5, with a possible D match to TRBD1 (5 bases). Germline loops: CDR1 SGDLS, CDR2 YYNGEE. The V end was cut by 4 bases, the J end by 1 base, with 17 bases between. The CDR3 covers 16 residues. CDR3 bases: TGTGCCAGCAGCCTCCGTTCTTTAGGGGCCCAAGAGACCCAGTACTTC. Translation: CASSLRSLGAQETQYF.

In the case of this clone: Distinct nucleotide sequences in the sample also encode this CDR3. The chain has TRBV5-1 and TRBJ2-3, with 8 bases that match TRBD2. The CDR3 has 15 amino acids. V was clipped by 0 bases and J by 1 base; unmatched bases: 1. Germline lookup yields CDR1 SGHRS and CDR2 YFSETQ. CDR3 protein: CASSLAAGGTDTQYF. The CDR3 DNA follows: TGCGCCAGCAGCTTGGCAGCGGGGGGCACAGATACGCAGTATTTT.

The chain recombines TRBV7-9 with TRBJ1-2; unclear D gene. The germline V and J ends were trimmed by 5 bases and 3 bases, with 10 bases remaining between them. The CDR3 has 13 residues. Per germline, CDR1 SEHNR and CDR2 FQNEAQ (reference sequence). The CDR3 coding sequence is TGTGCCAGCAGCCCCTCTGCAGACTATGGCTACACCTTC. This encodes CASSPSADYGYTF.

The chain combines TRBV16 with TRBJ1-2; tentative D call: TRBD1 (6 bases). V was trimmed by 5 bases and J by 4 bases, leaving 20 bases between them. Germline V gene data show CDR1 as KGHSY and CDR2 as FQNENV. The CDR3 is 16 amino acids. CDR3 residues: CASSSSGTPRGYGYTF. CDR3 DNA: TGTGCCAGCAGCTCCTCCGGGACACCTAGAGGCTATGGCTACACCTTC.

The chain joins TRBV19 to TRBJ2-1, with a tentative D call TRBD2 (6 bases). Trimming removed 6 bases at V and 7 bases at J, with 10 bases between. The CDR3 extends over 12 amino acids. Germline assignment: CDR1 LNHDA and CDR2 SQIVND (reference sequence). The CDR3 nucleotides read TGTGCCAGTAGGACTAGGGAGAATGAGCAGTTCTTC. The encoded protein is CASRTRENEQFF.

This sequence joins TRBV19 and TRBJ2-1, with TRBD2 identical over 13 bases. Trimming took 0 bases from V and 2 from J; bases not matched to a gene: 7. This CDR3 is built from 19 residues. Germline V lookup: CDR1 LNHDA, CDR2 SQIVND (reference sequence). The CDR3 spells CASSIEGTSGGAPYNEQFF. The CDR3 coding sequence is TGTGCCAGTAGTATAGAGGGAACTAGCGGGGGGGCCCCCTACAATGAGCAGTTCTTC.

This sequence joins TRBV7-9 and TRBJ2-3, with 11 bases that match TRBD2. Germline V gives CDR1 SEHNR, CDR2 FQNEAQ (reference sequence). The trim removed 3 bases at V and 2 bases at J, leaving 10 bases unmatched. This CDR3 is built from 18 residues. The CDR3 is CASSLSTSGGPPTDTQYF. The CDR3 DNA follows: TGTGCCAGCAGCTTGTCCACTAGCGGGGGTCCCCCCACAGATACGCAGTATTTT.

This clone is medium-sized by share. Here the CDR3 reads CASSQVRHTDTQYF. The DNA for the CDR3 is TGTGCCAGCAGCCAAGTAAGACACACAGATACGCAGTATTTT. This rearrangement joins TRBV14 to TRBJ2-3; D is unclear. The CDR3 sequence is 14 residues long. V gave up 1 base and J gave up 2 bases, with 7 bases separating them. In germline, CDR1 is SGHDN, CDR2 FVKESK.

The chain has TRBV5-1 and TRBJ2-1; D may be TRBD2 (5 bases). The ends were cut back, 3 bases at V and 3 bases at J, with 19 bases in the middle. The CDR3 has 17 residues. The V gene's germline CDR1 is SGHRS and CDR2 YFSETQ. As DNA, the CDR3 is TGCGCCAGCAGCTGGACCGGACTCAGTCGAATCTACAATGAGCAGTTCTTC. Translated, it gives CASSWTGLSRIYNEQFF.

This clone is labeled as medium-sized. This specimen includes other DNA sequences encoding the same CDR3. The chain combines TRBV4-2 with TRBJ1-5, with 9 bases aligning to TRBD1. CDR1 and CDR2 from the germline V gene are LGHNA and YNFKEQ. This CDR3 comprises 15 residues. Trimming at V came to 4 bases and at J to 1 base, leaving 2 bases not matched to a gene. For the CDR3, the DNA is TGTGCCAGCAGCCTTGACAGGGGGAGCAATCAGCCCCAGCATTTT. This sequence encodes CASSLDRGSNQPQHF.

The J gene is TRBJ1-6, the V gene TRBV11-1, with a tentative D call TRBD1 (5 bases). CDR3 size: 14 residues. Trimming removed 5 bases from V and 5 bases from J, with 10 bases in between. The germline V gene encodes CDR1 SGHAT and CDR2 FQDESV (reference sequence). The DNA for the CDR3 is TGTGCCAGCAGCCACCGGGGGAATAATTCACCCCTCCACTTT. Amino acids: CASSHRGNNSPLHF. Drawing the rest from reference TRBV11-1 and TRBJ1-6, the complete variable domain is EAEVAQSPRYKITEKSQAVAFWCDPISGHATLYWYRQILGQGPELLVQFQDESVVDDSQLPKDRFSAERLKGVDSTLKIQPAELGDSAMYLCASSHRGNNSPLHFGNGTRLTVT.

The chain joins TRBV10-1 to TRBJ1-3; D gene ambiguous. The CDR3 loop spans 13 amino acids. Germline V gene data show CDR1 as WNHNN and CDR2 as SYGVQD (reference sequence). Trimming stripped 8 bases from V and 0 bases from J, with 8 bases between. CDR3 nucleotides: TGCGCCAGCTCCGCGGGCTCTGGAAACACCATATATTTT. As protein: CASSAGSGNTIYF.

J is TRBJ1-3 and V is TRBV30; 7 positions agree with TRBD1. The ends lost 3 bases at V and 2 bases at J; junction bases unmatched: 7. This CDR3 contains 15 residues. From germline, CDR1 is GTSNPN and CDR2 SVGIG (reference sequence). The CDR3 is CAWSKGAGTGNTIYF. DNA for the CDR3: TGTGCCTGGAGCAAGGGGGCAGGGACTGGAAACACCATATATTTT.